Listed below are T cell receptor beta chains from one sample, sequenced in a study of blood T cell repertoires in COVID-19. TCRdb keeps only in-frame clones here, not all; method: immunoSEQ multiplex PCR. The table records around 140,000 clones, over 75% of them present only once. The sequencing sample was made of peripheral blood. Every receptor here comes from a young man with COVID-19, enrolled during active disease. Both conserved end residues are part of each CDR3. A D gene is named only where the DNA matches it firmly. Clone size is given for some rows only: seen once, a few or many times, or a class if the clone is expanded.

CDR3nt | CDR3aa | j_gene | d_gene | v_gene | abundance
TGTGCCAGCAGCACTAGGACAGAAGTTGGAAACACCATATATTTT | CASSTRTEVGNTIYF | TRBJ1-3 | . | TRBV9 | .
TGTGCCAGCAGCCCGGACAGCTACGAGCAGTACTTC | CASSPDSYEQYF | TRBJ2-7 | . | TRBV4-2 | few
TGTGCCAGCAGCTTAAAGCCTTACAGGGAGACTGGGGCCAACGTCCTGACTTTC | CASSLKPYRETGANVLTF | TRBJ2-6 | . | TRBV7-8 | .
TGTGCCAGCACGATAAAAGGCGGGGTGAGCTCCTACGAGCAGTACTTC | CASTIKGGVSSYEQYF | TRBJ2-7 | . | TRBV18 | .
TGCAGCGTTGAAGATCTTTGGCTGGAACTAACGAACACCGGGGAGCTGTTTTTT | CSVEDLWLELTNTGELFF | TRBJ2-2 | . | TRBV29-1 | .
TGTGCCAGCAGGGGGACAGGAAGCACAGATACGCAGTATTTT | CASRGTGSTDTQYF | TRBJ2-3 | TRBD1 | TRBV6-5 | .
TGTGCCAGCAGCTTAGAATGGACAGGGGATTACGAGCAGTACTTC | CASSLEWTGDYEQYF | TRBJ2-7 | TRBD1 | TRBV7-9 | .
TGTGCCAGCAGTTTGGGGACAGGGGTTAAGAATGAGCAGTTCTTC | CASSLGTGVKNEQFF | TRBJ2-1 | TRBD1 | TRBV27 | .
TGTGCCATCAGTGGAGATTCAGGGGAGACCTCCTACGAGCAGTACTTC | CAISGDSGETSYEQYF | TRBJ2-7 | . | TRBV10-3 | .
TGTGCCAGCAGGCCTAGCGGGAGTAAGGATGAGCAGTTCTTC | CASRPSGSKDEQFF | TRBJ2-1 | TRBD2 | TRBV28 | .